This T cell receptor beta chain was sequenced for a study of OX40 agonist ivuxolimab in advanced cancers. Study-wide background: Hepatocellular carcinoma, melanoma, renal cell or head and neck cancer occurred in dose-escalation patients. The study, taken as a whole, reports: Clonal expansion was seen in CD4+ and CD8+ blood T cells by week 6 at 0.1 to 3.0 mg/kg.

Profiling relied on immunoSEQ multiplex PCR, and the TCRdb table lists in-frame clones only, not all of them. This table has under 110,000 clones, 90% appearing once. Baseline was the first blood sampling point, followed by cycle 4 day 1 and cycle 7 day 1. About this clone: Antigen specificity is unknown.

The sequencing here drew on CD4+ or CD8+ T cells sorted from blood, taken in a trial of the OX40 agonist ivuxolimab. The TCR sequence derives from an adult with an advanced solid tumor such as melanoma, head and neck, liver or kidney cancer.

The CDR3 spells CASSLLAGGFHEQYF. CDR3 DNA: TGTGCCAGCAGCTTGTTAGCGGGGGGTTTCCACGAGCAGTACTTC. The chain uses TRBV5-6 and TRBJ2-7; 10 bases agree with TRBD2. With 1 base clipped from V and 5 bases from J, the junction kept 6 bases outside the gene matches. Germline V gene sequence: CDR1 SGHDT, CDR2 YYEEEE. The CDR3 contains 15 residues.